These 6 T cell receptor beta chains came from one sample sequenced in a study of cytomegalovirus exposure and HLA in healthy donors. PCR used 60 Vbeta primers and 13 Jbeta primers. The data were produced by immunoSEQ multiplex PCR, yet TCRdb's version contains in-frame clones alone and is incomplete. There are approximately 150,000 clones in the sample; 75% to 80% occur only once, and around 1.5% lies in the top ten. The sample comprised PBMCs. The receptors originated from a female donor in good health and CMV-seronegative.

V usage is TRBV14 and J usage is TRBJ2-7; 7 nucleotides match TRBD2. The germline V gene encodes CDR1 SGHDN and CDR2 FVKESK. The CDR3 sequence is 13 residues long. Trimming cost V 1 base and J 4 bases; bases outside gene matches: 1. CDR3 DNA sequence: TGTGCCAGCAGCCAAGCTAGCGGATACGAGCAGTACTTC. This translates into CASSQASGYEQYF.

V and J are TRBV2 and TRBJ2-7, with 7 bases lining up with TRBD1. Germline V lookup: CDR1 SNHLY, CDR2 FYNNEI. There are 14 residues in the CDR3. Trimming removed 6 bases from V and 3 bases from J; junction bases left unmatched: 8. CDR3 DNA: TGTGCCAGCAGGCTACAGGGGATCGTCTACGAGCAGTACTTC. This translates into CASRLQGIVYEQYF.

The chain joins TRBV6-1 to TRBJ2-5; 9 bases fit TRBD2. The J call is in doubt because the DNA end fits TRBJ2-7 better. CDR3 size: 16 residues. Germline V gives CDR1 MNHNS, CDR2 SASEGT. CDR3 in DNA: TGTGCCAGCAGTGAACAAGCTAGCGGGAACTCCTACGAGCAGTACTTC. As protein: CASSEQASGNSYEQYF.

This rearrangement joins TRBV19 to TRBJ1-2, with 7 bases matching TRBD1. The CDR3 length is 13 residues. With V trimmed by 3 bases and J by 4 bases, 2 bases remained unmatched. Germline CDR1 reads LNHDA; CDR2 reads SQIVND (reference sequence). CDR3 protein: CASSMGTVYGYTF. The CDR3 DNA sequence: TGTGCCAGTAGTATGGGGACAGTCTATGGCTACACCTTC.

In regard to this clone: Compared with germline, one end of the junction differs, possibly owing to a read error. Additional DNA sequences in this sample encode the identical CDR3. The rearrangement uses TRBV9 and TRBJ1-4; D may be TRBD1 (5 bases). Germline loops: CDR1 SGDLS, CDR2 YYNGEE. CDR3 length equals 15 residues. As DNA, the CDR3 is TGTGCCAGCAGCGTAGCTACACAGGTTAATGAAAAGCTGTTTTTT. This sequence encodes CASSVATQVNEKLFF.

The gene calls are TRBV9 and TRBJ2-7, with 13 nucleotides matching TRBD2. The CDR3 covers 15 residues. CDR1 is SGDLS and CDR2 is YYNGEE in the germline V gene. With 3 bases clipped from V and 3 bases from J, the junction kept 3 bases outside the gene matches. This chain's CDR3 is CASSAGLAGDYEQYF. The CDR3 nucleotides read TGTGCCAGCAGCGCCGGACTAGCGGGAGACTACGAGCAGTACTTC.